Listed below are T cell receptor beta chains from one sample, sequenced in a study of blood T cell repertoires in COVID-19. Profiled with immunoSEQ multiplex PCR; TCRdb holds only in-frame clones, not every one. The sample records some 70,000 clones, more than 60% being singletons. Sequencing was performed on peripheral blood. These receptors were taken from a woman in her 50s with acute or convalescent COVID-19. Both conserved end residues are part of each CDR3. The D gene is left open where the match is weak. Not every row has a clone size; where given, it reads once, few, many or a size class.

d_gene	j_gene	abundance	len	v_gene	CDR3nt	CDR3aa
TRBD1	TRBJ2-7	-	12	TRBV27	TGTGCCAGCCGACAGGGGGCCTACGAGCAGTACTTC	CASRQGAYEQYF
TRBD1	TRBJ2-5	-	15	TRBV7-9	TGTGCCAGCCGACCCGGGAGGACAGGGGGAGAGACCCAGTACTTC	CASRPGRTGGETQYF
TRBD2	TRBJ2-3	-	14	TRBV12-5	TGTGCTAGTGCCCCCGGGGGGAACACAGATACGCAGTATTTT	CASAPGGNTDTQYF
-	TRBJ2-3	-	13	TRBV6-5	TGTGCCAGCCGGGGATCTGGCACAGATACGCAGTATTTT	CASRGSGTDTQYF
TRBD1	TRBJ1-2	-	14	TRBV6-5	TGTGCCAGCAGCCGAGAGGGACAGGGCGGAGGCTACACCTTC	CASSREGQGGGYTF
-	TRBJ1-3	-	15	TRBV5-1	TGCGCCAGCAGCCAGGCGGGAGCCTCTGGAAACACCATATATTTT	CASSQAGASGNTIYF
TRBD1	TRBJ1-3	-	14	TRBV9	TGTGCCAGCAGAGGGGGCAACTCTGGAAACACCATATATTTT	CASRGGNSGNTIYF
-	TRBJ1-2	-	14	TRBV28	TGTGCCAGCAGTCAGTTGGGGCTCTCGCATGGCTACACCTTC	CASSQLGLSHGYTF
TRBD1	TRBJ1-2	-	13	TRBV30	TGTGCCTGGAGCGGCAGGGGGCTGGATGGCTACACCTTC	CAWSGRGLDGYTF
-	TRBJ1-1	-	14	TRBV5-1	TGCGCCAGCAGCTCGGAAGGGGTGAACACTGAAGCTTTCTTT	CASSSEGVNTEAFF
-	TRBJ2-5	once	15	TRBV28	TGTGCCAGCAGTCCCCAGGGGGCGGGAGTCAGAACCCAGTACTTC	CASSPQGAGVRTQYF
TRBD1	TRBJ2-7	once	15	TRBV7-9	TGTGCCAGCAGCGAGGACAGGGTTTGGATCTACGAGCAGTACTTC	CASSEDRVWIYEQYF
-	TRBJ1-5	-	17	TRBV19	TGTGCCAGTACCAATATGGGGGCAGGGGTGAGCAATCAGCCCCAGCATTTT	CASTNMGAGVSNQPQHF
-	TRBJ1-6	-	16	TRBV28	TGTGCCAGCAGTTTGATCTCGGACATCGGTAATTCACCCCTCCACTTT	CASSLISDIGNSPLHF
-	TRBJ2-6	-	15	TRBV27	TGTGCCAGCAGTTGGCAGGGCTCTGGGGCCAACGTCCTGACTTTC	CASSWQGSGANVLTF
TRBD1	TRBJ1-2	-	15	TRBV11-2	TGTGCCAGCAGCTTAGAGACAGGGGCTAACTATGGCTACACCTTC	CASSLETGANYGYTF